Listed below are T cell receptor beta chains from one sample, sequenced in a study of shared clonotypes between healthy human individuals. Profiling relied on immunoSEQ multiplex PCR, and the TCRdb table lists in-frame clones only, not all of them. The repertoire has around 2,000,000 clones, about 95% of them found once; the top ten carry 1.2%. Sequencing was done on a sample of naive CD8+ T cells sorted from blood. The receptor source for this set is a man between 18 and 29 years old in good health. Each CDR3 is given without its conserved first and last residue. Fields, in order: J gene, V gene, CDR3 protein.

j_gene: TRBJ2-1; v_gene: TRBV6-5; CDR3aa: ASSLGGRGNEQF
j_gene: TRBJ2-7; v_gene: TRBV7-9; CDR3aa: ASSLTTSYEQY
j_gene: TRBJ2-5; v_gene: TRBV4-1; CDR3aa: ASSRREGPQETQY
j_gene: TRBJ2-4; v_gene: TRBV6-5; CDR3aa: ASSPGLQRDIQY
j_gene: TRBJ1-5; v_gene: TRBV4-2; CDR3aa: ASSQDQISNQPQH
j_gene: TRBJ2-7; v_gene: TRBV7-8; CDR3aa: ASSLVGLGYEQY
j_gene: TRBJ2-4; v_gene: TRBV11-2; CDR3aa: ASSLGAGGQVQY
j_gene: TRBJ1-1; v_gene: TRBV6-1; CDR3aa: ASSEASFSWGNTEAF
j_gene: TRBJ2-3; v_gene: TRBV6-5; CDR3aa: ASSPAGSTDTQY
j_gene: .; v_gene: TRBV6-5; CDR3aa: ASSPQTGGVYEQY
j_gene: TRBJ2-7; v_gene: TRBV2; CDR3aa: ASSEGLTGLLYEQY
j_gene: TRBJ2-5; v_gene: TRBV4-1; CDR3aa: ASSQGQGLGETQY
j_gene: TRBJ1-1; v_gene: TRBV5-1; CDR3aa: ASSLAGGLNTEAF
j_gene: TRBJ2-7; v_gene: TRBV7-9; CDR3aa: ASSRSGGPPYEQY
j_gene: TRBJ2-1; v_gene: TRBV27; CDR3aa: AGNQGLAGVNEQF
j_gene: TRBJ2-3; v_gene: TRBV11-3; CDR3aa: ASSFTPTSGDTQY
j_gene: TRBJ1-1; v_gene: TRBV7-9; CDR3aa: ASSPLTAGTEAF
j_gene: TRBJ1-4; v_gene: TRBV5-5; CDR3aa: ASSGLGGLEEKLF
j_gene: TRBJ2-7; v_gene: TRBV13; CDR3aa: ASSSGGQGPYYEQY
j_gene: TRBJ2-7; v_gene: TRBV27; CDR3aa: ASSWASGSYEQY
j_gene: TRBJ2-1; v_gene: TRBV5-4; CDR3aa: ASSPGGNEQF
j_gene: TRBJ1-2; v_gene: TRBV6-5; CDR3aa: ASTSGAGGYGYT
j_gene: TRBJ2-2; v_gene: TRBV9; CDR3aa: ASSVAGPNTGELF
j_gene: TRBJ2-5; v_gene: TRBV7-2; CDR3aa: ASSSSLWETQY
j_gene: TRBJ2-5; v_gene: TRBV28; CDR3aa: ASSLGLSLQGETQY
j_gene: TRBJ2-2; v_gene: TRBV2; CDR3aa: ASKFTGELF
j_gene: TRBJ2-1; v_gene: TRBV28; CDR3aa: ASSHAPRSYNEQF
j_gene: TRBJ1-3; v_gene: TRBV6-6; CDR3aa: ASRRRDTSGNTIY
j_gene: TRBJ2-3; v_gene: TRBV6-5; CDR3aa: ASSLDRHIPDTQY
j_gene: TRBJ2-1; v_gene: TRBV28; CDR3aa: ASSPQGEGYNEQF
j_gene: TRBJ2-1; v_gene: TRBV6-5; CDR3aa: ASSYDGSQGEQF
j_gene: TRBJ1-2; v_gene: TRBV5-4; CDR3aa: ASRGTAYGYT
j_gene: TRBJ1-2; v_gene: TRBV11-2; CDR3aa: ASSLDPGADYGYT
j_gene: TRBJ2-1; v_gene: TRBV27; CDR3aa: ASSLYGDSSYNEQF
j_gene: TRBJ1-1; v_gene: TRBV6-5; CDR3aa: ASSYDPGGTEAF
j_gene: TRBJ2-7; v_gene: TRBV7-9; CDR3aa: ASSPGMIEQY
j_gene: TRBJ1-5; v_gene: TRBV28; CDR3aa: ASSDPGQGAESQPQH
j_gene: TRBJ2-7; v_gene: TRBV30; CDR3aa: ASREDSYEQY
j_gene: TRBJ1-1; v_gene: TRBV19; CDR3aa: ASSSQGLTEAF
j_gene: TRBJ1-4; v_gene: TRBV19; CDR3aa: ASSDDRFNEKLF
j_gene: TRBJ2-1; v_gene: TRBV5-8; CDR3aa: ASSFPRGGPRGNEQF
j_gene: TRBJ2-3; v_gene: TRBV5-1; CDR3aa: ASSLEGIGLTDTQY
j_gene: TRBJ1-2; v_gene: TRBV4-3; CDR3aa: ASSQDRQALFGYT
j_gene: TRBJ2-7; v_gene: TRBV27; CDR3aa: ASSLAQEGRYEQY
j_gene: TRBJ1-5; v_gene: TRBV2; CDR3aa: ASSEGRTGNQPQH
j_gene: TRBJ1-1; v_gene: TRBV7-6; CDR3aa: ASSLEQGGTHTEAF
j_gene: TRBJ2-1; v_gene: TRBV4-1; CDR3aa: ASSQGGGLAVEQF
j_gene: TRBJ2-7; v_gene: TRBV19; CDR3aa: ASSPEDSSYEQY
j_gene: TRBJ2-7; v_gene: TRBV4-1; CDR3aa: ASSLLAGVAYEQY
j_gene: TRBJ1-5; v_gene: TRBV4-1; CDR3aa: ASSQGDLTGSNQPQH